Here is one T cell receptor beta chain with its context. TCRdb called the 5' RACE reads again in MiXCR, with one record for every CDR3 protein. The sample contains 400,000 to 650,000 distinct CDR3 sequences, around 20% of which appear only once. The data were taken from a study of identical twins. The CDR3 is 14 amino acids. V lost 4 bases and J lost 8, with 15 bases in between. CDR1 is SEHNR, CDR2 FQNEAQ, per germline (reference sequence). These sequences were also reported in another study, on T cells expressing NK-cell markers.

This TCR was recovered from a woman aged 18-29 years in good health. V usage is TRBV7-9 and J usage is TRBJ2-1; the D is unclear. The sample comprised CD4+ T cells sorted from blood. The DNA of the CDR3 is TGTGCCAGCAGCTACCGGAACGTTAACCATGAGCAGTTCTTC. As protein: CASSYRNVNHEQFF.